Listed here are 17 T cell receptor beta chains from one sample, sequenced in a study of cytomegalovirus exposure and HLA in healthy donors. The PCR was carried out with 60 Vbeta primers and 13 Jbeta primers. Assay used: immunoSEQ multiplex PCR; TCRdb lists only in-frame clones, some missing. In the table there are about 65,000 clones, less than 65% of which are singletons. The sample comprised PBMCs. These receptors came from a man younger than 40 in good health and CMV-seronegative.

The chain combines TRBV2 with TRBJ1-2; weak D call: TRBD1 (5 bases). CDR3 length: 14 residues. Germline values: CDR1 SNHLY, CDR2 FYNNEI. V was shortened by 2 bases and J by 4 bases, with 11 bases between the two germline ends. The CDR3 reads CASSELQGAYGYTF. In nucleotides, the CDR3 is TGTGCCAGCAGTGAATTGCAGGGCGCCTATGGCTACACCTTC.

This sequence joins TRBV25-1 and TRBJ2-5; D possibly corresponds to TRBD2 (5 bases). CDR1 and CDR2 (germline): MGHDK, SYGVNS. V lost 2 bases, J lost 3 bases, and 16 bases lay in between. The CDR3 totals 16 residues. Here the CDR3 reads CASSELNDGKEETQYF. For the CDR3, the DNA is TGTGCCAGCAGTGAACTAAACGACGGGAAGGAAGAGACCCAGTACTTC.

The chain couples TRBV7-2 to TRBJ2-5; 7 nucleotides match TRBD1. V lost 4 bases and J lost 4; bases outside the gene matches: 3. This CDR3 has 13 residues. CDR1 is SGHTA and CDR2 is FQGNSA in the germline V gene. In nucleotides, the CDR3 is TGTGCCAGCAGCTCCCGGGACAGAGAGACCCAGTACTTC. Protein: CASSSRDRETQYF.

V gene TRBV29-1 combines with J gene TRBJ2-1; TRBD1 aligns across 8 bases. The CDR3 covers 12 residues. V lost 4 bases, J lost 10 bases, and 6 bases stayed unmatched. Germline assignment: CDR1 SQVTM and CDR2 ANQGSEA. CDR3 amino acids: CSVGGRGREQFF. In DNA, the CDR3 is TGCAGCGTTGGGGGCAGGGGGCGCGAGCAGTTCTTC.

This chain links TRBV11-1 with TRBJ2-7; no reliable D call. CDR1 is SGHAT, CDR2 FQDESV, per germline (reference sequence). V was cut by 2 bases and J by 0 bases, with 5 bases left in between. This CDR3 is 13 amino acids long. As DNA, the CDR3 is TGTGCCAGCAGCTTACAGGTCTCCTACGAGCAGTACTTC. Translating gives CASSLQVSYEQYF.

This chain links TRBV6-6 with TRBJ1-5, with D uncertain. The CDR3 consists of 16 residues. Germline V gene sequence: CDR1 MNHNY, CDR2 SVGAGI (reference sequence). Trimming removed 0 bases at V and 2 bases at J, with 11 bases between. CDR3 protein: CASSYSIVSRNQPQHF. Here the CDR3 DNA reads TGTGCCAGCAGTTACTCGATCGTGAGCCGCAATCAGCCCCAGCATTTT.

The rearrangement uses TRBV7-9 and TRBJ2-7, with TRBD1 matching 9 bases. The CDR3 loop spans 15 amino acids. The V gene end was trimmed by 6 bases and the J gene end by 4 bases; junction bases not matched to a gene: 10. Germline loops: CDR1 SEHNR, CDR2 FQNEAQ (reference sequence). CDR3 DNA: TGTGCCAGCAGACCCCGTCTGACAGGGGGTTACGAGCAGTACTTC. Its protein is CASRPRLTGGYEQYF. Drawing the rest from reference TRBV7-9 and TRBJ2-7, the complete variable domain is DTGVSQNPRHKITKRGQNVTFRCDPISEHNRLYWYRQTLGQGPEFLTYFQNEAQLEKSRLLSDRFSAERPKGSFSTLEIQRTEQGDSAMYLCASRPRLTGGYEQYFGPGTRLTVT.

The chain uses TRBV7-9 and TRBJ1-1; a possible D gene is TRBD1 (5 bases). CDR1 is SEHNR, CDR2 FQNEAQ, per germline (reference sequence). The CDR3 is 14 amino acids. V was pared by 5 bases and J by 3 bases, with 13 bases between. CDR3 DNA sequence: TGTGCCAGCAGCCCGCATCAGGGATACACTGAAGCTTTCTTT. Translating gives CASSPHQGYTEAFF.

The chain recombines TRBV7-9 with TRBJ2-3; TRBD2 might be the D (7 bases). CDR1 is SEHNR and CDR2 is FQNEAQ in the germline V gene (reference sequence). CDR3 length equals 14 residues. The V end was cut by 6 bases, the J end by 6 bases, with 16 bases between. The CDR3, as DNA: TGTGCCAGCAGGGAACGGGGGGCCTTGGATACGCAGTATTTT. Protein product: CASRERGALDTQYF.

The chain has TRBV18 and TRBJ1-5, with D tentatively TRBD1 (5 bases). There are 15 residues in the CDR3. Germline V gene data show CDR1 as KGHSH and CDR2 as LQKENI. V lost 6 bases to trimming and J lost 4 bases, with 16 bases between them. The CDR3 nucleotides read TGTGCCAGCTCCCAGGGCCGACAGACGAATCAGCCCCAGCATTTT. It is translated as CASSQGRQTNQPQHF.

The chain links TRBV4-1 to TRBJ2-3; 10 positions match TRBD2. After removal of 6 bases from V and 6 bases from J, the junction contained 15 bases not matched to a gene. Germline values: CDR1 MGHRA, CDR2 YSYEKL. This CDR3 region has 17 residues. Here the CDR3 DNA reads TGCGCCAGCAGTCCCGGTCCCAAAGCGGGGGGGCACGATACGCAGTATTTT. Its protein is CASSPGPKAGGHDTQYF.

This clone showed up just a few times. This sequence joins TRBV2 and TRBJ2-2, with a tentative D call TRBD1 (6 bases). This CDR3 has 14 residues. Germline values: CDR1 SNHLY, CDR2 FYNNEI. V lost 6 bases to trimming and J lost 2 bases, with 10 bases between them. CDR3 loop: CASRVQGNTGELFF. The CDR3 DNA reads as TGTGCCAGCAGGGTACAGGGTAACACCGGGGAGCTGTTTTTT.

This clone appeared a few times. This chain links TRBV11-1 with TRBJ1-1; TRBD1 matches 7 bases. Germline CDR1 and CDR2: SGHAT and FQDESV (reference sequence). Trimming cost V 5 bases and J 5 bases; bases outside gene matches: 2. The CDR3 is 12 residues long. The CDR3 loop is CASSPQGTEAFF. CDR3 in DNA: TGTGCCAGCAGCCCACAGGGGACTGAAGCTTTCTTT.

As to this clone: The same CDR3 is also encoded by other DNA sequences in this sample. The chain has TRBV7-2 and TRBJ2-5; TRBD2 aligns across 7 bases. J lost 5 bases, V lost 0 bases, and 3 bases had no gene match. Germline V gene data show CDR1 as SGHTA and CDR2 as FQGNSA. This CDR3 region has 14 residues. The CDR3 region is CASSLAGGWETQYF. The CDR3, as DNA: TGTGCCAGCAGCTTAGCGGGGGGGTGGGAGACCCAGTACTTC.

The genes are TRBV5-1 and TRBJ2-5; maybe TRBD2 (6 bases). The end of the DNA fits TRBJ2-7 better, so the J call may be wrong. Germline lookup yields CDR1 SGHRS and CDR2 YFSETQ. The CDR3 length is 14 residues. CDR3 sequence: CASSLLGGSYEQYF. DNA of the CDR3: TGCGCCAGCAGCTTGCTCGGGGGTTCCTACGAGCAGTACTTC.

The gene calls are TRBV7-6 and TRBJ2-4, with 7 bases aligning to TRBD1. Per the germline V gene, CDR1 is SGHVS and CDR2 is FNYEAQ. The CDR3 length is 13 residues. The ends lost 1 base at V and 9 bases at J; junction bases unmatched: 3. DNA of the CDR3: TGTGCCAGCAGCTTAGACAGGGGCCCCATTCAGTACTTC. Amino acid sequence: CASSLDRGPIQYF.

This clone was seen once. The chain carries TRBV6-5 and TRBJ1-1; 8 nucleotides align to TRBD1. CDR3 size: 13 residues. Trimming cost V 2 bases and J 7 bases; bases outside gene matches: 3. Germline V lookup: CDR1 MNHEY, CDR2 SVGAGI. CDR3 in DNA: TGTGCCAGCAGTTACGACAGGGGATATGAAGCTTTCTTT. Translated: CASSYDRGYEAFF.